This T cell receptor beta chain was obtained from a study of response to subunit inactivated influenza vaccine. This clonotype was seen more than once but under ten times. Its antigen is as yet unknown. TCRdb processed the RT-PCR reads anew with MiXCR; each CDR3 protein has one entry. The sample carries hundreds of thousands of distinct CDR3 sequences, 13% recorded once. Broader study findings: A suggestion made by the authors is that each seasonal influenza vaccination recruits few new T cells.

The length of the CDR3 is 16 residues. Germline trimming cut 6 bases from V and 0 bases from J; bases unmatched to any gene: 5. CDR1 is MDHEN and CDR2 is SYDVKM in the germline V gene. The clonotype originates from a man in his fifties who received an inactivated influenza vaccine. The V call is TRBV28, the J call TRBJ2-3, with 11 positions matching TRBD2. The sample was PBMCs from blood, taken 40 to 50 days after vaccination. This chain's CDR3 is CASRGRTSGSTDTQYF. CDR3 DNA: TGTGCCAGCAGGGGTAGGACTAGCGGGAGCACAGATACGCAGTATTTT.